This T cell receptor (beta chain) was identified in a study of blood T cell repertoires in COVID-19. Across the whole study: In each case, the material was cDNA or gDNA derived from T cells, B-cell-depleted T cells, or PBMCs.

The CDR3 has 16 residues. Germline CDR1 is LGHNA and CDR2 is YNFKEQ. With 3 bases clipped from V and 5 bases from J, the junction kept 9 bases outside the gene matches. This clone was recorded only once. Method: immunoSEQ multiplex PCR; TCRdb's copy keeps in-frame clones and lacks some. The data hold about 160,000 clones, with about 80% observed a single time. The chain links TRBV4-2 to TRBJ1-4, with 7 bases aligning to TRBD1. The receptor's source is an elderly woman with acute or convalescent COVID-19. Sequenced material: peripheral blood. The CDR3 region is CASSHGPLDRNEKLFF. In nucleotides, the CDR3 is TGTGCCAGCAGCCATGGACCCCTGGACAGGAATGAAAAACTGTTTTTT.